Below, one T cell receptor (beta chain) is given with its context. The sample is drawn from a study of blood T cell repertoires in COVID-19. About the study: In each case, the material was cDNA or gDNA derived from T cells, B-cell-depleted T cells, or PBMCs.

Libraries were prepared by immunoSEQ multiplex PCR; TCRdb keeps only in-frame clonotypes and omits some of them. The data contain fewer than 300,000 clones, about 85% of them singletons. Sequenced: peripheral blood. This TCR was sampled from a human donor in a cohort sampled during active COVID-19.

In DNA, the CDR3 is TGCGCCAGCAGCTTGGAAAGCGGGAGCATTCGTAAGGAGCAGTTCTTC. This translates into CASSLESGSIRKEQFF. The chain couples TRBV5-1 to TRBJ2-1, with 8 positions matching TRBD2. The V and J ends lost 0 bases and 10 bases, in that order; junction bases with no gene match: 12. The CDR3 extends over 16 amino acids. Germline CDR1 SGHRS, CDR2 YFSETQ.